Presented here are 15 T cell receptor beta chains from one specimen sequenced in a study of blood T cell repertoires in COVID-19. TCRdb's copy holds only in-frame clones and misses some; the assay was immunoSEQ multiplex PCR. The data contain over 200,000 clones, about 85% of them singletons. The sample comprised peripheral blood. Receptors originate from a woman between 18 and 30 years old who had recovered from COVID-19.

V usage is TRBV18 and J usage is TRBJ1-2, with 7 bases identical to TRBD1. CDR3 length: 17 amino acids. V shed 2 bases and J 1 base; nucleotides not matched to a gene: 10. CDR1 and CDR2 (germline): KGHSH, LQKENI. CDR3 sequence (DNA): TGTGCCAGCTCACCATTGGAAGGGGGCGTATTTAACTATGGCTACACCTTC. Protein: CASSPLEGGVFNYGYTF.

The chain employs TRBV7-9 and TRBJ2-6, with TRBD1 as a possible D gene (6 bases). This CDR3 comprises 15 residues. From germline, CDR1 is SEHNR and CDR2 FQNEAQ (reference sequence). Trimming shortened V by 5 bases and J by 12 bases, and 20 bases separated the two germline ends. CDR3 protein: CASSPEGDPRSVLTF. The CDR3 region has the DNA TGTGCCAGCAGCCCCGAGGGGGACCCCCGCAGCGTCCTGACTTTC.

This chain joins TRBV11-2 and TRBJ2-3, with 7 bases matching TRBD2. The junction had 6 bases not matched to a gene; V was cut back by 1 base and J by 2 bases. The germline V gene has CDR1 SGHAT and CDR2 FQNNGV. CDR3 length: 16 amino acids. The CDR3 protein is CASSLAGSGHTDTQYF. Written as DNA, the CDR3 is TGTGCCAGCAGCTTAGCTGGTAGCGGGCACACAGATACGCAGTATTTT.

The CDR3 DNA follows: TGTGCCAGTAGTTATGGGACTAGCGGGAGGACAACAGATACGCAGTATTTT. It codes for CASSYGTSGRTTDTQYF. This chain connects TRBV19 to TRBJ2-3; the match to TRBD2 covers 15 bases. The CDR3 totals 17 residues. Germline loops: CDR1 LNHDA, CDR2 SQIVND (reference sequence). Trimming removed 5 bases from V and 3 bases from J; junction bases left unmatched: 6.

This chain joins TRBV9 and TRBJ2-1, with a possible D match to TRBD1 (5 bases). Trimming took 0 bases from V and 7 from J, leaving 14 bases between them. Germline lookup yields CDR1 SGDLS and CDR2 YYNGEE. The CDR3 is 15 amino acids. The CDR3 region has the DNA TGTGCCAGCAGCGTAGGTGGCAGGGCTTCAAATGAGCAGTTCTTC. It translates to CASSVGGRASNEQFF.

The chain links TRBV27 to TRBJ2-7, with a tentative D call TRBD2 (6 bases). Trimming took off 4 bases at V and 7 bases at J, with 20 bases between the two ends. The CDR3 consists of 15 residues. Germline assignment: CDR1 MNHEY and CDR2 SMNVEV (reference sequence). In DNA, the CDR3 is TGTGCCAGCAGTTCACCGGGGTGGAGGGGTGGGGAGCAGTACTTC. This sequence encodes CASSSPGWRGGEQYF.

The chain has TRBV9 and TRBJ1-3; D unclear. V lost 0 bases, J lost 4 bases, and 2 bases lay in between. In germline, CDR1 is SGDLS, CDR2 YYNGEE. The CDR3 runs 12 residues. CDR3 region: CASSVAGNTIYF. CDR3 DNA: TGTGCCAGCAGCGTAGCGGGAAACACCATATATTTT.

J is TRBJ2-2 and V is TRBV9; a possible D gene is TRBD1 (6 bases). The CDR3 totals 16 residues. Per germline, CDR1 SGDLS and CDR2 YYNGEE. V was pared by 0 bases and J by 6 bases, with 15 bases between. CDR3: CASSVESGVRAGELFF. DNA for the CDR3: TGTGCCAGCAGCGTAGAGTCAGGGGTGAGGGCCGGGGAGCTGTTTTTT.

The chain employs TRBV19 and TRBJ2-7; no clear D gene. Germline assignment: CDR1 LNHDA and CDR2 SQIVND (reference sequence). Trimming shortened V by 6 bases and J by 5 bases, and 8 bases separated the two germline ends. The CDR3 contains 11 residues. CDR3 sequence: CASRFENEQYF. For the CDR3, the DNA is TGTGCCAGTAGGTTCGAGAACGAGCAGTACTTC.

The chain employs TRBV7-3 and TRBJ2-1; 10 nucleotides agree with TRBD2. With V trimmed by 1 base and J by 0 bases, 6 bases remained unmatched. Germline loops: CDR1 SGHTA, CDR2 FQGTGA. This CDR3 contains 18 residues. In nucleotides, the CDR3 is TGTGCCAGCAGCTTAAGACCCAGACTAGCGGGCTCCTACAATGAGCAGTTCTTC. Its protein is CASSLRPRLAGSYNEQFF. Full variable domain (remainder filled in from reference TRBV7-3 and TRBJ2-1): GAGVSQTPSNKVTEKGKYVELRCDPISGHTALYWYRQSLGQGPEFLIYFQGTGAADDSGLPNDRFFAVRPEGSVSTLKIQRTERGDSAVYLCASSLRPRLAGSYNEQFFGPGTRLTVL.

J is TRBJ1-4 and V is TRBV4-3; 7 nucleotides line up with TRBD1. The germline V gene encodes CDR1 LGHNA and CDR2 YSLEER. The CDR3 consists of 21 residues. J was trimmed by 0 bases and V by 1 base; bases with no gene match: 17. CDR3 amino acids: CASSQVFHKTGIYATNEKLFF. The DNA of the CDR3 is TGCGCCAGCAGCCAAGTCTTCCATAAGACAGGGATTTATGCAACTAATGAAAAACTGTTTTTT.

Concerning this clone: Other DNA sequences in the sample encode the same CDR3. The rearrangement joins TRBV19 to TRBJ1-1, with D hard to call. The CDR3 runs to 13 residues. Per the germline V gene, CDR1 is LNHDA and CDR2 is SQIVND (reference sequence). Between the trimmed V and J ends, which lost 3 bases and 4 bases, there was a span of 9 bases. The CDR3 nucleotides are TGTGCCAGTAGTATTGGGCTGGGCACTGAAGCTTTCTTT. It translates to CASSIGLGTEAFF. The full variable domain, rest sourced from reference TRBV19 and TRBJ1-1, is DGGITQSPKYLFRKEGQNVTLSCEQNLNHDAMYWYRQDPGQGLRLIYYSQIVNDFQKGDIAEGYSVSREKKESFPLTVTSAQKNPTAFYLCASSIGLGTEAFFGQGTRLTVV.

This chain connects TRBV6-5 to TRBJ1-2, with no clear D. Trimming took off 5 bases at V and 3 bases at J, with 4 bases between the two ends. Germline V lookup: CDR1 MNHEY, CDR2 SVGAGI. The length of the CDR3 is 11 residues. This CDR3 reads CASSLDYGYTF. CDR3 coding DNA: TGTGCCAGCAGTCTCGACTATGGCTACACCTTC.

V gene TRBV5-4 combines with J gene TRBJ1-2; D not certain. V lost 0 bases and J 2 bases, leaving 8 bases between the germline ends. This CDR3 spans 14 amino acids. Germline CDR1 reads SGHNT; CDR2 reads YYREEE (reference sequence). As DNA, the CDR3 is TGTGCCAGCAGCTTGGACAGTCTAAACTATGGCTACACCTTC. Amino acids: CASSLDSLNYGYTF. Together with reference TRBV5-4 and TRBJ1-2, the CDR3 gives the full variable domain: ETGVTQSPTHLIKTRGQQVTLRCSSQSGHNTVSWYQQALGQGPQFIFQYYREEENGRGNFPPRFSGLQFPNYSSELNVNALELDDSALYLCASSLDSLNYGYTFGSGTRLTVV.

This clone was seen a single time. Other nucleotide sequences from this sample produce the same CDR3. The genes are TRBV2 and TRBJ2-2; perhaps TRBD2 as D (5 bases). V gave up 8 bases and J gave up 1 base, with 8 bases separating them. Germline CDR1 and CDR2: SNHLY and FYNNEI. This CDR3 has 13 amino acids. CDR3 nucleotide sequence: TGTGCCAGCCGACTAATGAACACCGGGGAGCTGTTTTTT. This gives the protein CASRLMNTGELFF.